This is a list of T cell receptor beta chains from one sample in a study of graft-versus-host responses after intestinal transplantation. Sequencing was performed with immunoSEQ multiplex PCR; in TCRdb, only in-frame clones are kept and a portion is missing. The sample holds a few thousand clones; around 71% are singletons and the top ten take more than 35%. Material: PBMCs, obtained 300 to 340 days after intestinal transplant. The receptors were sampled from a human patient who received an intestinal transplant, so some T cells may come from the graft donor. Each CDR3 is given with its conserved first and last residue. The D gene is left open where the match is weak. For some rows the clone size is stated as once, few or many, or as a class when expanded; others skip it.

j_gene: TRBJ1-4; v_gene: TRBV5-1; abundance: NA; d_gene: NA; CDR3nt: TGCGCCAGCAGCTTGGACGGATCTGGGGGAAAACTGTTTTTT; CDR3aa: CASSLDGSGGKLFF
j_gene: TRBJ2-6; v_gene: TRBV9; abundance: once; d_gene: NA; CDR3nt: TGTGCCAGCAGCGCCTCCCTCGGCCCCGCATCTGGGGCCAACGTCCTGACTTTC; CDR3aa: CASSASLGPASGANVLTF
j_gene: TRBJ2-3; v_gene: TRBV5-5; abundance: NA; d_gene: NA; CDR3nt: TGTGCCAGCAGCTTGAACGGGGCAAGCACAGATACGCAGTATTTT; CDR3aa: CASSLNGASTDTQYF
j_gene: TRBJ1-2; v_gene: TRBV19; abundance: NA; d_gene: NA; CDR3nt: TGTGCCAGTAGTATAGCCCTACTGGACAGCAGCTACACCTTC; CDR3aa: CASSIALLDSSYTF
j_gene: TRBJ2-3; v_gene: TRBV6-4; abundance: few; d_gene: TRBD2; CDR3nt: TGTGCCAGCAGTGACTCTAGCGGGGGGGCAGATACGCAGTATTTT; CDR3aa: CASSDSSGGADTQYF
j_gene: TRBJ1-3; v_gene: TRBV5-1; abundance: NA; d_gene: TRBD1; CDR3nt: TGCGCCAGCAGCCCGGGGACAGGGATGCTCTCTGGAAACACCATATATTTT; CDR3aa: CASSPGTGMLSGNTIYF
j_gene: TRBJ2-5; v_gene: TRBV5-1; abundance: NA; d_gene: TRBD2; CDR3nt: TGCGCCAGCAGCTTGGGGGGACTAGGGGTCGAGACCCAGTACTTC; CDR3aa: CASSLGGLGVETQYF
j_gene: TRBJ1-1; v_gene: TRBV6-1; abundance: few; d_gene: NA; CDR3nt: TGTGCCAGCAGTGATAGCGAGAACACTGAAGCTTTCTTT; CDR3aa: CASSDSENTEAFF
j_gene: TRBJ1-1; v_gene: TRBV10-3; abundance: NA; d_gene: TRBD1; CDR3nt: TGTGCCATCAGTTCCTCGGACAGGACGAGTCCTGAAGCTTTCTTT; CDR3aa: CAISSSDRTSPEAFF
j_gene: TRBJ2-7; v_gene: TRBV11-2; abundance: NA; d_gene: NA; CDR3nt: TGTGCCAGCAGCTTAGTAGCCGGGTACGAGCAGTACTTC; CDR3aa: CASSLVAGYEQYF
j_gene: TRBJ2-6; v_gene: TRBV14; abundance: NA; d_gene: TRBD1; CDR3nt: TGTGCCAGCAGCCCGGACAGGGACTCTGGGGCCAACGTCCTGACTTTC; CDR3aa: CASSPDRDSGANVLTF
j_gene: TRBJ2-1; v_gene: TRBV27; abundance: NA; d_gene: NA; CDR3nt: TGTGCCAGCAGAGGGCTTTACAATGAGCAGTTCTTC; CDR3aa: CASRGLYNEQFF
j_gene: TRBJ2-2; v_gene: TRBV6-5; abundance: NA; d_gene: NA; CDR3nt: TGTGCCAGCAGTTACTCGAACACCGGGGAGCTGTTTTTT; CDR3aa: CASSYSNTGELFF
j_gene: TRBJ2-7; v_gene: TRBV29-1; abundance: NA; d_gene: TRBD1; CDR3nt: TGCAGCGTTGCCGGGACAGGGGATATCGACGAGCAGTACTTC; CDR3aa: CSVAGTGDIDEQYF
j_gene: TRBJ2-7; v_gene: TRBV6-5; abundance: NA; d_gene: NA; CDR3nt: TGTGCCAGCAGTTACTCCTCCTACGAGCAGTACTTC; CDR3aa: CASSYSSYEQYF
j_gene: TRBJ2-2; v_gene: TRBV9; abundance: NA; d_gene: NA; CDR3nt: TGTGCCAGCAGCGTAGTAGACTTAAACACCGGGGAGCTGTTTTTT; CDR3aa: CASSVVDLNTGELFF
j_gene: TRBJ1-5; v_gene: TRBV5-1; abundance: NA; d_gene: NA; CDR3nt: TGCGCCAGCAGACATGACAGTGCTAGCAATCAGCCCCAGCATTTT; CDR3aa: CASRHDSASNQPQHF
j_gene: TRBJ1-5; v_gene: TRBV21-1; abundance: NA; d_gene: NA; CDR3nt: TGTGCCAGCAGTCAAACAGGGGGCCGACAGCCCCAGCATTTT; CDR3aa: CASSQTGGRQPQHF
j_gene: TRBJ2-1; v_gene: TRBV20-1; abundance: NA; d_gene: NA; CDR3nt: TGCAGTGCTAATTTAAATGAGCAGTTCTTC; CDR3aa: CSANLNEQFF
j_gene: TRBJ1-2; v_gene: TRBV6-5; abundance: NA; d_gene: TRBD1; CDR3nt: TGTGCCAGCAGCTCCATCGGACAGGGGCTTTCGGGCTACACCTTC; CDR3aa: CASSSIGQGLSGYTF
j_gene: TRBJ2-3; v_gene: TRBV4-3; abundance: NA; d_gene: TRBD1; CDR3nt: TGCGCCAGCAGCCAAGAGCCGGGACAGGGGGCGGATACGCAGTATTTT; CDR3aa: CASSQEPGQGADTQYF
j_gene: TRBJ2-5; v_gene: TRBV5-6; abundance: NA; d_gene: TRBD2; CDR3nt: TGTGCCAGCAGCTTGGCGGCGGGGGGGCTCCAAGAGACCCAGTACTTC; CDR3aa: CASSLAAGGLQETQYF
j_gene: TRBJ1-5; v_gene: TRBV5-1; abundance: NA; d_gene: NA; CDR3nt: TGCGCCAGCAGCGTGGGGGGGGGCGGCAGCAATCAGCCCCAGCATTTT; CDR3aa: CASSVGGGGSNQPQHF
j_gene: TRBJ2-2; v_gene: TRBV4-3; abundance: NA; d_gene: NA; CDR3nt: TGCGCCAGCAGCCCTGGGTACACCGGGGAGCTGTTTTTT; CDR3aa: CASSPGYTGELFF
j_gene: TRBJ2-3; v_gene: TRBV15; abundance: few; d_gene: NA; CDR3nt: TGTGCCACCAGCCGCCGCGGGCAGACAGATACGCAGTATTTT; CDR3aa: CATSRRGQTDTQYF
j_gene: TRBJ2-1; v_gene: TRBV9; abundance: few; d_gene: NA; CDR3nt: TGTGCCAGCAGCGTATTGTCGGATTCCGAGCAGTTCTTC; CDR3aa: CASSVLSDSEQFF
j_gene: TRBJ1-4; v_gene: TRBV4-3; abundance: few; d_gene: NA; CDR3nt: TGCGCCAGCAGCCAAGATTCGGGGGGTGCAACTAATGAAAAACTGTTTTTT; CDR3aa: CASSQDSGGATNEKLFF
j_gene: TRBJ2-1; v_gene: TRBV11-2; abundance: NA; d_gene: NA; CDR3nt: TGTGCCAGCAGCTTAGATACGGGCGTGGATAGCGGTTACAATGAGCAGTTCTTC; CDR3aa: CASSLDTGVDSGYNEQFF
j_gene: TRBJ1-1; v_gene: TRBV6-6; abundance: few; d_gene: TRBD1; CDR3nt: TGTGCCACCGTGACAGGGGCGCGGAGCATGAACACTGAAGCTTTCTTT; CDR3aa: CATVTGARSMNTEAFF
j_gene: TRBJ2-3; v_gene: TRBV30; abundance: NA; d_gene: TRBD2; CDR3nt: TGTGCCTGGAGTCTAGCGGGGGGGCGGACAGATACGCAGTATTTT; CDR3aa: CAWSLAGGRTDTQYF
j_gene: TRBJ2-7; v_gene: TRBV7-8; abundance: NA; d_gene: NA; CDR3nt: TGTGCCAGCAGCTTAGTACAGGCAAGCTCCTACGAGCAGTACTTC; CDR3aa: CASSLVQASSYEQYF
j_gene: TRBJ2-2; v_gene: TRBV6-6; abundance: NA; d_gene: NA; CDR3nt: TGTGCCAGCAGAGAGCTCGGGGAGCTGTTTTTT; CDR3aa: CASRELGELFF
j_gene: TRBJ1-1; v_gene: TRBV7-9; abundance: NA; d_gene: TRBD1; CDR3nt: TGTGCCAGCAGCTTAGCACAGGGGTTTGGCTCTGAAGCTTTCTTT; CDR3aa: CASSLAQGFGSEAFF
j_gene: TRBJ2-1; v_gene: TRBV30; abundance: NA; d_gene: NA; CDR3nt: TGTGCCTGGAGTTCGAGCGCTAACATCGGAAATGAGCAGTTCTTC; CDR3aa: CAWSSSANIGNEQFF
j_gene: TRBJ2-1; v_gene: TRBV5-1; abundance: NA; d_gene: TRBD1; CDR3nt: TGCGCCAGCAGCAGACGACAGGGACAGGGGCACAATGAGCAGTTCTTC; CDR3aa: CASSRRQGQGHNEQFF
j_gene: TRBJ2-1; v_gene: TRBV7-2; abundance: NA; d_gene: TRBD2; CDR3nt: TGTGCCAGCAGCTTAGCCCTAGGGACTAGGGGCGATGAGCAGTTCTTC; CDR3aa: CASSLALGTRGDEQFF
j_gene: TRBJ2-3; v_gene: TRBV29-1; abundance: NA; d_gene: NA; CDR3nt: TGCAGCGTTGGGGCGGGGGCCCGCACAGATACGCAGTATTTT; CDR3aa: CSVGAGARTDTQYF
j_gene: TRBJ1-1; v_gene: TRBV6-6; abundance: NA; d_gene: NA; CDR3nt: TGTGCCAGCACCACCCCGAGGGCGGGGTCGAACACTGAAGCTTTCTTT; CDR3aa: CASTTPRAGSNTEAFF
j_gene: TRBJ1-1; v_gene: TRBV7-9; abundance: few; d_gene: TRBD1; CDR3nt: TGTGCCAGCAGCTTGACAGGGGGAGAAACTGAAGCTTTCTTT; CDR3aa: CASSLTGGETEAFF
j_gene: TRBJ1-6; v_gene: TRBV9; abundance: once; d_gene: TRBD1; CDR3nt: TGTGCCAGCAGCGAGGGACAGGGGGCGCTTTCACCCCTCCACTTT; CDR3aa: CASSEGQGALSPLHF
j_gene: TRBJ1-1; v_gene: TRBV7-2; abundance: NA; d_gene: NA; CDR3nt: TGTGCCAGCAGCTCCCGGAAAGGGTATGAGTCCCTTCCGAACACTGAAGCTTTCTTT; CDR3aa: CASSSRKGYESLPNTEAFF
j_gene: TRBJ1-5; v_gene: TRBV7-8; abundance: few; d_gene: TRBD1; CDR3nt: TGTGCCAGCAGCTTAGGGACAGGTAATCAGCCCCAGCATTTT; CDR3aa: CASSLGTGNQPQHF
j_gene: TRBJ2-1; v_gene: TRBV4-3; abundance: NA; d_gene: TRBD2; CDR3nt: TGCGCCAGCAGCCAAGATCTAGCGGGCTACAATGAGCAGTTCTTC; CDR3aa: CASSQDLAGYNEQFF